The T cell receptor (beta chain) described here comes from a study of cytomegalovirus exposure and HLA in healthy donors. PCR amplification relied on 60 Vbeta primers (plus 13 Jbeta primers). Some clones are missing from TCRdb's copy, which holds only in-frame ones; the method was immunoSEQ multiplex PCR. The sample lists some 190,000 clones; roughly 82% were seen once. Trimming cost V 7 bases and J 3 bases; bases outside gene matches: 2. Germline CDR1 WNHNN, CDR2 SYGVQD (reference sequence). This CDR3 is 13 amino acids long. This chain uses TRBV10-1 with TRBJ1-2; TRBD1 aligns across 10 bases. The clonotype originates from a man in his forties in good health and CMV-seronegative. The sample taken for sequencing was PBMCs. The DNA of the CDR3 is TGCGCCAGCACCGGGACAGGGGACTATGGCTACACCTTC. Translating gives CASTGTGDYGYTF.